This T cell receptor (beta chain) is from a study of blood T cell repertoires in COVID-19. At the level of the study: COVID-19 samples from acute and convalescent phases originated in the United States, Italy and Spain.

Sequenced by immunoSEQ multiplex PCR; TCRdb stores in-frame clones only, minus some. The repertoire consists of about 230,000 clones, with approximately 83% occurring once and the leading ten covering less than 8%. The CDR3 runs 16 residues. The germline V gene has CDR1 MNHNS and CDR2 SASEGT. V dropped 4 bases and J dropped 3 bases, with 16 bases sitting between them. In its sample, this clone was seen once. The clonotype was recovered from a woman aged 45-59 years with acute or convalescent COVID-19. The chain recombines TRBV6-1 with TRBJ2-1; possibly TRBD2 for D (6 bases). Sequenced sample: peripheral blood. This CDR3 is CASSVQSSGYYNEQFF. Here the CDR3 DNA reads TGTGCCAGCAGTGTACAGTCGAGCGGGTACTACAATGAGCAGTTCTTC.